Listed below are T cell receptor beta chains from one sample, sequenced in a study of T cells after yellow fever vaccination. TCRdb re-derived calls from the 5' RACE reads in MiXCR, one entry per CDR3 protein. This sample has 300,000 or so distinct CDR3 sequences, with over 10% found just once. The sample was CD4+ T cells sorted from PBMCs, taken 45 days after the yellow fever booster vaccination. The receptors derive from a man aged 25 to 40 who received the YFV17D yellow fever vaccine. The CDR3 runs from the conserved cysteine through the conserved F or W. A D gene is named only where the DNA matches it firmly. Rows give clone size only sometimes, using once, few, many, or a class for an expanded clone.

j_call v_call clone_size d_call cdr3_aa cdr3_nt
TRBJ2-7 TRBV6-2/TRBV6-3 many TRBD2 CASSPLAGNSFSYEQYF TGTGCCAGCAGTCCACTAGCGGGCAATTCGTTTTCCTACGAGCAGTACTTC
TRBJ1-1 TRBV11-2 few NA CASSLVQGSMNTEAFF TGTGCCAGCAGCTTAGTTCAGGGCAGCATGAACACTGAAGCTTTCTTT
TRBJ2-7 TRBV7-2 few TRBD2 CASSTTSGTYEQYF TGTGCCAGCAGCACAACTAGCGGGACCTACGAGCAGTACTTC
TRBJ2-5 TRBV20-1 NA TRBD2 CSAQKGGLAGMETQYF TGCAGTGCCCAGAAGGGGGGACTAGCGGGAATGGAGACCCAGTACTTC
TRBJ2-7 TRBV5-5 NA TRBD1 CASSLFAGGWDEQYF TGTGCCAGCAGCTTGTTCGCAGGGGGCTGGGACGAGCAGTACTTC
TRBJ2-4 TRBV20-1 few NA CSARTAQNIQYF TGCAGTGCTCGGACAGCCCAAAACATTCAGTACTTC
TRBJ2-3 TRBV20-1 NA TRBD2 CSARVEREGTDTQYF TGCAGTGCTAGAGTGGAGCGGGAAGGCACAGATACGCAGTATTTT
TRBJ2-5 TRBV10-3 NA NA CAISWKASETQYF TGTGCCATCAGTTGGAAGGCGTCGGAGACCCAGTACTTC
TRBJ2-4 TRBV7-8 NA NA CASSPRTSGEGRLNIQYF TGTGCCAGCAGCCCCCGGACGTCAGGGGAGGGTAGATTGAACATTCAGTACTTC
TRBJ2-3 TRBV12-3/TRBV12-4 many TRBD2 CASSPGGGTQYF TGTGCCAGCAGCCCCGGCGGGGGTACGCAGTATTTT
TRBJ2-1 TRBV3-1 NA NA CASSHYGEPWNNEQFF TGTGCCAGCAGCCACTATGGGGAGCCGTGGAACAATGAGCAGTTCTTC
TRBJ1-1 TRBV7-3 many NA CASSRGGNTEAFF TGTGCCAGCAGCCGTGGAGGGAACACTGAAGCTTTCTTT
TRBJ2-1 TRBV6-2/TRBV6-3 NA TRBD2 CASRDLAGYYNEQFF TGTGCCAGCAGAGACCTAGCGGGGTATTACAATGAGCAGTTCTTC
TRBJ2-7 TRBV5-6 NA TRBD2 CASSLLAGHTYEQYF TGTGCCAGCAGCTTGCTAGCGGGGCATACCTACGAGCAGTACTTC
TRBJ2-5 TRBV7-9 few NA CASDKRYQETQYF TGTGCCAGCGACAAGAGGTACCAAGAGACCCAGTACTTC
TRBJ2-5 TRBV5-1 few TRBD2 CASSIEAGLLETQYF TGCGCCAGCAGCATAGAAGCGGGGTTATTAGAGACCCAGTACTTC
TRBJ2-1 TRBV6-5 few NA CASSYSRSIADNEQFF TGTGCCAGCAGTTACTCGCGGTCGATAGCGGACAATGAGCAGTTCTTC